A single sample is the source of the 23 T cell receptor beta chains below, sequenced in a study of cytomegalovirus exposure and HLA in healthy donors. Produced via immunoSEQ multiplex PCR; TCRdb's table is partial and in-frame only. The table lists roughly 68,000 clones, approximately 90% of them singletons. Sequences were obtained from PBMCs. These receptor sequences come from a woman younger than 30 in good health and CMV-seronegative.

This clone was seen only once. The chain carries TRBV6-5 and TRBJ2-7; 9 bases are shared with TRBD1. CDR1 and CDR2 (germline): MNHEY, SVGAGI. The CDR3 runs 14 residues. V lost 5 bases to trimming and J lost 0 bases; unmatched junction nucleotides: 2. CDR3 bases: TGTGCCAGCAGTAAGGGACAGGGCTCCTACGAGCAGTACTTC. Amino acid sequence: CASSKGQGSYEQYF.

The genes are TRBV5-1 and TRBJ2-5; 9 nucleotides line up with TRBD1. Looked up from germline, CDR1 is SGHRS and CDR2 is YFSETQ. V was clipped by 4 bases and J by 5 bases; unmatched bases: 6. This CDR3 has 14 amino acids. CDR3 region: CASSRTGARETQYF. The DNA of the CDR3 is TGCGCCAGCAGCCGGACAGGGGCGAGGGAGACCCAGTACTTC.

The gene calls are TRBV18 and TRBJ2-3; perhaps TRBD1 as D (5 bases). Germline V gene lookup returns CDR1 KGHSH and CDR2 LQKENI. This CDR3 has 15 amino acids. Trimming removed 3 bases at V and 2 bases at J, with 12 bases between. In nucleotides, the CDR3 is TGTGCCAGCTCACCTGATAGACAGAACACAGATACGCAGTATTTT. Translating gives CASSPDRQNTDTQYF.

V and J are TRBV5-4 and TRBJ2-7; TRBD2 matches 11 bases. Germline trimming cut 4 bases from V and 3 bases from J; bases unmatched to any gene: 9. The CDR3 is 16 amino acids. The germline CDR1 and CDR2 sequences are SGHNT and YYREEE (reference sequence). CDR3 nucleotide sequence: TGTGCCAGCAGCCCGAGATCTAGCGGGAGGAACTACGAGCAGTACTTC. It encodes CASSPRSSGRNYEQYF. Looking up the rest from reference TRBV5-4 and TRBJ2-7 gives the full variable domain: ETGVTQSPTHLIKTRGQQVTLRCSSQSGHNTVSWYQQALGQGPQFIFQYYREEENGRGNFPPRFSGLQFPNYSSELNVNALELDDSALYLCASSPRSSGRNYEQYFGPGTRLTVT.

The rearrangement uses TRBV27 and TRBJ2-5; D may be TRBD2 (6 bases). This CDR3 has 13 residues. Trimming removed 8 bases from V and 6 bases from J, with 16 bases in between. Germline V gene sequence: CDR1 MNHEY, CDR2 SMNVEV (reference sequence). DNA of the CDR3: TGTGCCAGCGGATTGGAGGGTAGGAAGACCCAGTACTTC. It translates to CASGLEGRKTQYF.

Only a few counts were recorded for this clone. This chain uses TRBV18 with TRBJ2-2, with TRBD1 identical over 11 bases. CDR1 KGHSH and CDR2 LQKENI come from the germline V gene. The V and J ends lost 4 bases and 8 bases, in that order; junction bases with no gene match: 6. The CDR3 is 15 amino acids. CDR3 residues: CASSRGQGAMGELFF. The CDR3 DNA reads TGTGCCAGCTCACGTGGACAGGGGGCGATGGGGGAGCTGTTTTTT.

The chain has TRBV28 and TRBJ2-2; possible D gene TRBD2, 6 bases. Germline loops: CDR1 MDHEN, CDR2 SYDVKM. The CDR3 consists of 15 residues. The V end was cut by 7 bases, the J end by 4 bases, with 16 bases between. CDR3 DNA sequence: TGTGCCAGCACCTCCCCGGGACTCTTCACCGGGGAGCTGTTTTTT. Residues: CASTSPGLFTGELFF.

The rearrangement links TRBV6-5 to TRBJ2-3; perhaps TRBD1 as D (5 bases). V lost 7 bases, J lost 2 bases, and 13 bases lay in between. Per the germline V gene, CDR1 is MNHEY and CDR2 is SVGAGI. The CDR3 has 14 amino acids. As DNA, the CDR3 is TGTGCCAGCAAATATCAGGGATACACAGATACGCAGTATTTT. It translates to CASKYQGYTDTQYF.

The V and J genes are TRBV19 and TRBJ2-7; tentative D call: TRBD2 (6 bases). V lost 5 bases, J lost 3 bases, and 14 bases lay in between. The CDR3 extends over 14 amino acids. From germline, CDR1 is LNHDA and CDR2 SQIVND (reference sequence). In nucleotides, the CDR3 is TGTGCCAGTAGTCCGGGACTCCCTATCTACGAGCAGTACTTC. This gives the protein CASSPGLPIYEQYF. Using reference TRBV19 and TRBJ2-7 for the parts outside the CDR3, the full variable domain is DGGITQSPKYLFRKEGQNVTLSCEQNLNHDAMYWYRQDPGQGLRLIYYSQIVNDFQKGDIAEGYSVSREKKESFPLTVTSAQKNPTAFYLCASSPGLPIYEQYFGPGTRLTVT.

To note about this clone: This specimen includes other DNA sequences encoding the same CDR3. The rearrangement links TRBV9 to TRBJ2-5, with 8 bases lining up with TRBD2. CDR3 length equals 15 residues. Germline CDR1 and CDR2: SGDLS and YYNGEE. Trimming cost V 0 bases and J 4 bases; bases outside gene matches: 5. CDR3 in DNA: TGTGCCAGCAGCGTAGAAGGCCTAGCGGGAGAGACCCAGTACTTC. Protein: CASSVEGLAGETQYF.

This sequence joins TRBV28 and TRBJ2-1; D is unclear. The CDR3 sequence is 16 residues long. The V end lost 6 bases, the J end lost 0 bases, and 15 bases lay between the germline ends. Germline CDR1 MDHEN, CDR2 SYDVKM. CDR3 DNA sequence: TGTGCCAGCAGACTACGTGAATCGAGCTCCTACAATGAGCAGTTCTTC. This translates into CASRLRESSSYNEQFF.

This clone was picked up one time. Other DNA sequences within the sample encode an identical CDR3. The J gene is TRBJ1-4, the V gene TRBV6-5; 8 positions match TRBD1. Trimming took 0 bases from V and 5 from J; bases not matched to a gene: 2. Germline assignment: CDR1 MNHEY and CDR2 SVGAGI. The CDR3 extends over 15 amino acids. This CDR3 is CASSYSRTGNEKLFF. The CDR3 DNA reads TGTGCCAGCAGTTACTCACGGACAGGGAATGAAAAACTGTTTTTT.

The CDR3 DNA sequence: TGTGCCAGCAGCTTACAGGCTTCCTATGGCTACACCTTC. This encodes CASSLQASYGYTF. This chain connects TRBV9 to TRBJ1-2, with D possibly being TRBD1 (5 bases). The ends were cut back, 4 bases at V and 4 bases at J, with 11 bases in the middle. The CDR3 consists of 13 residues. Germline assignment: CDR1 SGDLS and CDR2 YYNGEE.

J is TRBJ2-7 and V is TRBV30; TRBD1 might be the D (6 bases). The V end was cut by 3 bases, the J end by 1 base, with 10 bases between. The CDR3 is made up of 13 amino acids. From germline, CDR1 is GTSNPN and CDR2 SVGIG (reference sequence). The CDR3 reads CAWRTGISYEQYF. Written as DNA, the CDR3 is TGTGCCTGGAGGACAGGAATATCCTACGAGCAGTACTTC.

V is TRBV5-1 and J is TRBJ2-3, with D maybe TRBD1 (6 bases). With 2 bases removed from V and 2 bases from J, the gap between germline ends came to 9 bases. The CDR3 has 14 residues. CDR1 SGHRS and CDR2 YFSETQ come from the germline V gene. The CDR3 spells CASSFSGDTDTQYF. The CDR3 DNA reads TGCGCCAGCAGCTTTTCAGGGGACACAGATACGCAGTATTTT. The entire variable domain, with the rest obtained from reference TRBV5-1 and TRBJ2-3, is as follows: KAGVTQTPRYLIKTRGQQVTLSCSPISGHRSVSWYQQTPGQGLQFLFEYFSETQRNKGNFPGRFSGRQFSNSRSEMNVSTLELGDSALYLCASSFSGDTDTQYFGPGTRLTVL.

This rearrangement joins TRBV5-5 to TRBJ1-2, with D unresolved. This CDR3 has 13 amino acids. Germline loops: CDR1 SGHKS, CDR2 YYEKEE (reference sequence). Trimming shortened V by 0 bases and J by 1 base, and 4 bases separated the two germline ends. The CDR3 is CASSLDGNYGYTF. The CDR3 DNA is TGTGCCAGCAGCTTGGACGGTAACTATGGCTACACCTTC.

In nucleotides, the CDR3 is TGCGCCAGCAGCCAAGCTAACGGGGGTCTCTTCGAGCAGTACTTC. Encoded protein: CASSQANGGLFEQYF. The chain recombines TRBV4-3 with TRBJ2-7; the D gene is possibly TRBD2 (6 bases). The germline CDR1 and CDR2 sequences are LGHNA and YSLEER. Trimming shortened V by 1 base and J by 6 bases, and 16 bases separated the two germline ends. This CDR3 contains 15 residues.

The CDR3 reads CASARTSGGRIYNEQFF. The CDR3 bases are TGTGCCAGCGCTCGGACTAGCGGGGGCCGAATCTACAATGAGCAGTTCTTC. The V and J genes are TRBV6-4 and TRBJ2-1; TRBD2 matches 13 bases. J was trimmed by 3 bases and V by 8 bases; bases with no gene match: 10. CDR1 is MRHNA and CDR2 is SNTAGT in the germline V gene. CDR3 length equals 17 residues.

V is TRBV5-1 and J is TRBJ1-6; 8 bases fit TRBD1. Germline values: CDR1 SGHRS, CDR2 YFSETQ. The length of the CDR3 is 14 residues. J lost 7 bases, V lost 4 bases, and 4 bases had no gene match. The CDR3 sequence: CASSPDRENSPLHF. The DNA of the CDR3 is TGCGCCAGCAGCCCGGACAGGGAAAATTCACCCCTCCACTTT.

The gene calls are TRBV18 and TRBJ1-5; tentative D call: TRBD1 (6 bases). CDR1 and CDR2 from the germline V gene are KGHSH and LQKENI. This CDR3 is 13 amino acids long. V shed 5 bases and J shed 3 bases, with 8 bases lying between them. The CDR3 spells CASSSGHNQPQHF. In nucleotides, the CDR3 is TGTGCCAGCTCATCGGGACACAATCAGCCCCAGCATTTT.

The chain employs TRBV7-9 and TRBJ2-7; D is ambiguous. This CDR3 is 13 amino acids long. Trimming cost V 5 bases and J 1 base, with 9 bases left between them. Germline CDR1 SEHNR, CDR2 FQNEAQ (reference sequence). The CDR3 reads CASSLAGSYEQYF. The CDR3 coding sequence is TGTGCCAGCAGCCTCGCAGGATCCTACGAGCAGTACTTC. Full variable domain (missing parts from reference TRBV7-9 and TRBJ2-7): DTGVSQNPRHKITKRGQNVTFRCDPISEHNRLYWYRQTLGQGPEFLTYFQNEAQLEKSRLLSDRFSAERPKGSFSTLEIQRTEQGDSAMYLCASSLAGSYEQYFGPGTRLTVT.

CDR3 residues: CASSRGLHTDTQYF. The DNA for the CDR3 is TGTGCCAGCAGCCGAGGACTCCACACAGATACGCAGTATTTT. The chain carries TRBV11-2 and TRBJ2-3; maybe TRBD2 (5 bases). CDR3 size: 14 residues. Trimming took off 5 bases at V and 2 bases at J, with 11 bases between the two ends. Germline CDR1 is SGHAT and CDR2 is FQNNGV.

The chain combines TRBV18 with TRBJ2-1; TRBD1 matches 8 bases. CDR1 is KGHSH, CDR2 LQKENI, per germline. The CDR3 contains 13 residues. The junction had 1 base not matched to a gene; V was cut back by 3 bases and J by 6 bases. CDR3 region: CASSPTGANEQFF. CDR3 in DNA: TGTGCCAGCTCACCGACAGGGGCCAATGAGCAGTTCTTC.